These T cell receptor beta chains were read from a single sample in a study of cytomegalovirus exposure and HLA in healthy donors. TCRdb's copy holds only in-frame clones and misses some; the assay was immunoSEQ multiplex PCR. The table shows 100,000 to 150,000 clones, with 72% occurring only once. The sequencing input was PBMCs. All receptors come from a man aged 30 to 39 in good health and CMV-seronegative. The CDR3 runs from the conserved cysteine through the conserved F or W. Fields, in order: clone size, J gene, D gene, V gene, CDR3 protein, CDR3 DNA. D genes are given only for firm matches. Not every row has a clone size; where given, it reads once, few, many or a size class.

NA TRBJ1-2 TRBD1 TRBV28 CASSPLWDRTGDGYGYTF TGTGCCAGCAGCCCCCTCTGGGACAGAACCGGCGATGGCTATGGCTACACCTTC
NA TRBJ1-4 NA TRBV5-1 CASSGGEPREKLFF TGCGCCAGCAGTGGAGGGGAACCGCGGGAAAAACTGTTTTTT
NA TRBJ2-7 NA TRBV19 CASSIDRERTYEQYF TGTGCCAGTAGTATAGATAGGGAGAGAACCTACGAGCAGTACTTC
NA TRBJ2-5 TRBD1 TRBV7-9 CASSLVRTGSGETQYF TGTGCCAGCAGCTTAGTAAGGACAGGGTCGGGGGAGACCCAGTACTTC
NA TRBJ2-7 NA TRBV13 CASSERQAYEQYF TGTGCCAGCAGCGAGCGACAGGCCTACGAGCAGTACTTC
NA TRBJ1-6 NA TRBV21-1 CASSRPRDRDLNSPLHF TGTGCCAGCAGCAGACCTCGGGACAGGGACCTAAATTCACCCCTCCACTTT
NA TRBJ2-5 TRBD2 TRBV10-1 CASSEGGRETQYF TGCGCCAGCAGTGAAGGCGGGAGGGAGACCCAGTACTTC
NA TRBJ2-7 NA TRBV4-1 CASSQDLDSLWSYEQYF TGCGCCAGCAGCCAAGATTTGGACTCGCTTTGGAGCTACGAGCAGTACTTC
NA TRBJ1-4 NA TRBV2 CASQLTGGQNEKLFF TGTGCCAGCCAACTTACGGGGGGCCAAAATGAAAAACTGTTTTTT
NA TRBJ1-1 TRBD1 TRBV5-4 CASSGQGLGDTEAFF TGTGCCAGCAGCGGACAGGGTCTGGGGGACACTGAAGCTTTCTTT
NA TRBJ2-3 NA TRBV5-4 CASSWRASSTDTQYF TGTGCCAGCAGCTGGAGAGCTAGCTCCACAGATACGCAGTATTTT
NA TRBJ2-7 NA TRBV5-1 CASSLQGSYEQYF TGCGCCAGCAGCTTGCAGGGTAGCTACGAGCAGTACTTC
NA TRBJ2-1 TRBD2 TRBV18 CASSLTPGLAGGPVNEQFF TGTGCCAGCTCACTCACGCCGGGACTAGCGGGGGGGCCGGTCAATGAGCAGTTCTTC
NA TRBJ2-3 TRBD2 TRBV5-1 CASSLPTSGDTDTQYF TGCGCCAGCAGCCTACCGACTAGCGGGGACACAGATACGCAGTATTTT
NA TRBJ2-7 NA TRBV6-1 CASSENAMYSAYEQYF TGTGCCAGCAGTGAAAACGCTATGTACAGTGCCTACGAGCAGTACTTC
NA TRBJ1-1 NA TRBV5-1 CASSSSTGIGTEAFF TGCGCCAGCAGCTCATCCACAGGGATAGGGACTGAAGCTTTCTTT
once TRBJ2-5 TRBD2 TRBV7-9 CASSLGAGGTETQYF TGTGCCAGCAGCTTGGGAGCGGGGGGGACGGAGACCCAGTACTTC